Each of the 21 T cell receptor beta chains below was sequenced from the same sample in a study of breast tumors, draining lymph nodes, adjacent tissues. Samples came from axillary lymph nodes draining the breast cancer. TCRdb redid the calling of the multiplex PCR reads with MiXCR, one entry per CDR3 protein. The table shows 150,000 to 200,000 distinct CDR3 sequences, with 33% occurring only once. The sequencing sample was made of axillary lymph node tissue. All receptors come from a female donor with breast cancer. Some clones in this sample may be carry-over from other donors' samples.

In the case of this clonotype: Mismatch with germline at one junction end may stem from a read error. The V gene is TRBV7-2, the J gene TRBJ2-7; the D gene is possibly TRBD1 (6 bases). CDR3 size: 15 residues. Germline lookup yields CDR1 SGHTA and CDR2 FQGNSA. The CDR3 protein is CASSFDGTGIYEQYF. The DNA for the CDR3 is TGCGCCAGCAGCTTTGATGGAACAGGGATCTACGAGCAGTACTTC.

Many counts were recorded for this clonotype. The chain is built from TRBV7-8 and TRBJ2-1, with D possibly matching TRBD2 (5 bases). Trimming left V 1 base short and J 8 bases short, with 15 bases between. CDR3 length equals 15 residues. Germline V gene sequence: CDR1 SGHVS, CDR2 FQNEAQ. CDR3 in amino acids: CASSLVVAGIHEQFF. The CDR3 region has the DNA TGTGCCAGCAGCTTAGTAGTGGCCGGGATCCATGAGCAGTTCTTC.

Ten or more counts support this clonotype. The junction departs from germline at one end; a sequencing error may be responsible. The chain combines TRBV6-1 with TRBJ1-2, with TRBD1 identical over 10 bases. CDR1 is MNHNS, CDR2 SASEGT, per germline. The CDR3 spans 16 residues. CDR3 in DNA: TGTGCCAGCACCGGGGTGTCGACAGGGGGCCGCTATGGTTACACCTTC. This translates into CASTGVSTGGRYGYTF.

Comment on this clonotype: A much larger clone lies a single base off, so this may be a read error. This sequence joins TRBV30 and TRBJ1-2, with TRBD1 matching over 8 bases. This CDR3 has 16 residues. V shed 1 base, J shed 2 bases, and the junction held 9 bases outside the gene matches. CDR1 and CDR2 (germline): GTSNPN, SVGIG (reference sequence). The CDR3 loop reads CAWSGDRRALNYGYTF. The CDR3 nucleotides are TGTGCCTGGAGTGGGGACAGGAGGGCTCTCAACTATGGCTACACCTTC.

This clonotype was counted many times. The V gene is TRBV7-2, the J gene TRBJ1-4; possibly TRBD1 for D (6 bases). This CDR3 comprises 16 residues. Germline values: CDR1 SGHTA, CDR2 FQGNSA. V lost 5 bases, J lost 3 bases, and 16 bases lay in between. The CDR3 DNA reads TGTGCCAGCAGCGAATGGTGGGGGGCGGCTAATGAAAAACTGTTTTTT. Translation: CASSEWWGAANEKLFF.

There are many counts of this clonotype. This chain joins TRBV29-1 and TRBJ2-2; 7 positions agree with TRBD2. The junction had 12 bases not matched to a gene; V was cut back by 7 bases and J by 4 bases. This CDR3 is 15 amino acids long. Germline V gives CDR1 SQVTM, CDR2 ANQGSEA. Here the CDR3 DNA reads TGCAGCGCCCCCCTCCCGGGAGGCGGCACCGGGGAGCTGTTTTTT. This sequence encodes CSAPLPGGGTGELFF.

This clonotype was picked up many times. The chain couples TRBV19 to TRBJ2-7; no reliable D call. The length of the CDR3 is 14 residues. Germline CDR1 and CDR2: LNHDA and SQIVND (reference sequence). V was shortened by 4 bases and J by 4 bases, with 14 bases between the two germline ends. CDR3 loop: CASSKALDGYEQYF. CDR3 sequence (DNA): TGTGCCAGTAGTAAGGCCCTGGACGGGTACGAGCAGTACTTC.

This clonotype was counted ten times or more. This chain links TRBV5-1 with TRBJ2-2; 14 bases agree with TRBD2. Germline lookup yields CDR1 SGHRS and CDR2 YFSETQ. The CDR3 is 17 amino acids. The trim removed 0 bases at V and 4 bases at J, leaving 2 bases unmatched. The CDR3 protein is CASSLGLAGGLTGELFF. The CDR3 DNA sequence: TGCGCCAGCAGCTTGGGACTAGCGGGAGGGCTCACCGGGGAGCTGTTTTTT. The variable domain in full, with the rest retrieved from reference TRBV5-1 and TRBJ2-2, is KAGVTQTPRYLIKTRGQQVTLSCSPISGHRSVSWYQQTPGQGLQFLFEYFSETQRNKGNFPGRFSGRQFSNSRSEMNVSTLELGDSALYLCASSLGLAGGLTGELFFGEGSRLTVL.

This clonotype was seen many times. The CDR3 spells CASSLRKGTQETQYF. CDR3 in DNA: TGTGCCAGCAGCTTGCGGAAAGGGACCCAAGAGACCCAGTACTTC. The V and J genes are TRBV11-2 and TRBJ2-5; D could derive from TRBD1 or TRBD2 (5 bases each). The CDR3 is 15 residues long. Trimming took 3 bases from V and 1 from J, leaving 12 bases between them. The germline V gene has CDR1 SGHAT and CDR2 FQNNGV. The full variable domain, its missing parts supplied by reference TRBV11-2 and TRBJ2-5, is EAGVAQSPRYKIIEKRQSVAFWCNPISGHATLYWYQQILGQGPKLLIQFQNNGVVDDSQLPKDRFSAERLKGVDSTLKIQPAKLEDSAVYLCASSLRKGTQETQYFGPGTRLLVL.

The CDR3 spells CASSHRGAGYGYTF. Written as DNA, the CDR3 is TGTGCCAGCAGTCACAGGGGCGCTGGCTATGGCTACACCTTC. This chain uses TRBV6-2 or TRBV6-3 with TRBJ1-2; 7 nucleotides align to TRBD1. Germline lookup yields CDR1 MNHEY and CDR2 SVGEGT. Trimming at V came to 5 bases and at J to 4 bases, leaving 7 bases not matched to a gene. The CDR3 consists of 14 residues.

In its sample, this clonotype was seen a few times. This rearrangement joins TRBV2 to TRBJ1-6; no firm D call. Germline V CDR1 and CDR2: SNHLY, FYNNEI. V was pared by 4 bases and J by 7 bases, with 11 bases between. CDR3 length equals 14 residues. The CDR3 loop reads CASSGEGRNSPLHF. The CDR3 DNA sequence: TGTGCCAGCAGTGGGGAGGGCAGAAATTCACCCCTCCACTTT.

The rearrangement links TRBV13 to TRBJ2-7; 8 nucleotides line up with TRBD2. The V segment lost 7 bases and the J segment 5 bases; nucleotides outside the gene matches: 7. This CDR3 contains 13 residues. CDR1 is PRHDT, CDR2 FYEKMQ, per germline (reference sequence). CDR3 sequence: CASKRAGVHEQYF. The CDR3 bases are TGTGCCAGCAAGAGAGCGGGAGTCCACGAGCAGTACTTC.

The sample holds many counts of this clonotype. The rearrangement joins TRBV9 to TRBJ2-5; 7 bases agree with TRBD2. Germline assignment: CDR1 SGDLS and CDR2 YYNGEE. The CDR3 loop spans 15 amino acids. V lost 4 bases and J lost 5; bases outside the gene matches: 11. DNA for the CDR3: TGTGCCAGCAGCCCCCAAGTGGGGGGGGGGGAGACCCAGTACTTC. Translation: CASSPQVGGGETQYF.

At least ten counts were recorded for this clonotype. The chain recombines TRBV6-2 or TRBV6-3 with TRBJ1-4; possibly TRBD1 for D (5 bases). Deletions cut 7 bases from V and 2 bases from J, with 23 bases between. The CDR3 length is 18 residues. Germline V CDR1 and CDR2: MNHEY, SVGEGT. The CDR3 protein is CASTYSFDRDLTNEKLFF. The CDR3 nucleotides read TGTGCCAGCACCTACAGCTTCGACAGAGATTTGACTAATGAAAAACTGTTTTTT.

This clonotype was seen ten or more times. This chain links TRBV2 with TRBJ2-5; D gene unclear. This CDR3 comprises 12 residues. V was clipped by 4 bases and J by 0 bases, with 3 bases between them. CDR1 and CDR2 from the germline V gene are SNHLY and FYNNEI. Here the CDR3 DNA reads TGTGCCAGCAGTGTTGACCAAGAGACCCAGTACTTC. Protein: CASSVDQETQYF.

Only a few counts were recorded for this clonotype. The CDR3 here is CASSPSRANTDTQYF. CDR3 bases: TGTGCCAGCAGTCCCAGCAGGGCAAACACAGATACGCAGTATTTT. The chain carries TRBV6-5 and TRBJ2-3; tentative D call: TRBD1 (5 bases). This CDR3 has 15 amino acids. The germline V and J ends were trimmed by 5 bases and 2 bases, with 14 bases remaining between them. Germline V gene data show CDR1 as MNHEY and CDR2 as SVGAGI.

The count of this clonotype is one. The rearrangement uses TRBV11-2 and TRBJ2-7; the match to TRBD2 covers 10 bases. The V segment lost 3 bases and the J segment 4 bases; nucleotides outside the gene matches: 6. From germline, CDR1 is SGHAT and CDR2 FQNNGV. CDR3 size: 15 residues. CDR3 nucleotides: TGTGCCAGCAGCTTGGGGCTAGCGGGAGAATACGAGCAGTACTTC. The encoded protein is CASSLGLAGEYEQYF.

This clonotype was counted many times. The chain has TRBV7-8 and TRBJ1-5, with a weak D call TRBD1 (5 bases). This CDR3 region has 16 residues. V dropped 5 bases and J dropped 3 bases, with 17 bases sitting between them. The germline V gene encodes CDR1 SGHVS and CDR2 FQNEAQ. The CDR3 sequence: CASSHGGGNSNQPQHF. The DNA for the CDR3 is TGTGCCAGCAGCCACGGGGGGGGAAACTCCAATCAGCCCCAGCATTTT.

At least ten counts were recorded for this clonotype. In DNA, the CDR3 is TGTGCCAGCAGTTACTCGGGGGGCCACAATGAGCAGTTCTTC. Amino acid sequence: CASSYSGGHNEQFF. V gene TRBV6-5 combines with J gene TRBJ2-1; D is possibly TRBD1 or TRBD2 (6 bases each). With 0 bases removed from V and 5 bases from J, the gap between germline ends came to 8 bases. Germline V gene data show CDR1 as MNHEY and CDR2 as SVGAGI. The length of the CDR3 is 14 residues.

This chain joins TRBV20-1 and TRBJ1-6, with 7 bases fitting TRBD1. This CDR3 has 15 amino acids. CDR1 DFQATT and CDR2 SNEGSKA come from the germline V gene (reference sequence). The V segment lost 6 bases and the J segment 7 bases; nucleotides outside the gene matches: 12. This CDR3 is CSAPLRDSRNSPLHF. For the CDR3, the DNA is TGCAGTGCACCGCTCCGGGACAGTCGCAATTCACCCCTCCACTTT.

About this clonotype itself: A read error may be the cause here, since a much bigger clone is one base away. The chain recombines TRBV28 with TRBJ2-6, with D perhaps assigned TRBD1 or TRBD2 (7 bases each). This CDR3 comprises 15 residues. Germline loops: CDR1 MDHEN, CDR2 SYDVKM. The CDR3 bases are TGTGCCGGCAGGGGGGGAAGCCCTGGGGCCAACGTCCTGACTTTC. Amino acids: CAGRGGSPGANVLTF.